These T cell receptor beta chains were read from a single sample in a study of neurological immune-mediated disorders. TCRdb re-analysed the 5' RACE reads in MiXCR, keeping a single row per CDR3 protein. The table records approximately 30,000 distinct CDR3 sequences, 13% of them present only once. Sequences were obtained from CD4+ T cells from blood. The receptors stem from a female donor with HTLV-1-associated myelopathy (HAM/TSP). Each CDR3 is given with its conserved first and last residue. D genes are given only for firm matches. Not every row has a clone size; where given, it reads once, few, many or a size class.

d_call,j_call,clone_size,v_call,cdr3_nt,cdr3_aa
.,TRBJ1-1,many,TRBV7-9,TGTGCCAGCAGCTTGGCGGGGATGAACACTGAAGCTTTCTTT,CASSLAGMNTEAFF
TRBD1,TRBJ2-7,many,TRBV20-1,TGCAGTGCACCAGCCCACGGGACAGGGCCTCTCGAGCAGTACTTC,CSAPAHGTGPLEQYF
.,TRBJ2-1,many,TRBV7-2,TGTGCCAGCAGCCCTGGGCATGAGCAGTTCTTC,CASSPGHEQFF
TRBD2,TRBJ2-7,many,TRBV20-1,TGCAGTGCCGGGACTAGCGGGGGCTACGAGCAGTACTTC,CSAGTSGGYEQYF
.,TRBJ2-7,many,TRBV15,TGTGCCACCAGCATGCCGGGCGGAAGCTCCTACGAGCAGTACTTC,CATSMPGGSSYEQYF
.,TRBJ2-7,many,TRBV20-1,TGCAGTGCTAGCCGGGACGTCGCCTACGAGCAGTACTTC,CSASRDVAYEQYF
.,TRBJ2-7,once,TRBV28,TGTGCCAGCAGGGGCGGAGGGGGCGAGCAGTACTTC,CASRGGGGEQYF
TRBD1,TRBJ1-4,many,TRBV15,TGTGCCACCAGCAGAGATCAAGACAGGGGGCGAGAAAAACTGTTTTTT,CATSRDQDRGREKLFF
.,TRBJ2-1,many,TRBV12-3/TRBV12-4,TGTGCCAGCAGATTTTCGAGCTCCTACAATGAGCAGTTCTTC,CASRFSSSYNEQFF
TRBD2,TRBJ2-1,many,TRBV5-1,TGCGCCAGCAGCCTTCTAGCGGGAGAGGAGAATGAGCAGTTCTTC,CASSLLAGEENEQFF
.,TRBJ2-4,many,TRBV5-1,TGCGCCAGCAGCTTGGGTTCAGGGTTGAACATTCAGTACTTC,CASSLGSGLNIQYF
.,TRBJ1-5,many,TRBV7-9,TGTGCCAGCAGCTCACAAGACAGGCAGCCCCAGCATTTT,CASSSQDRQPQHF
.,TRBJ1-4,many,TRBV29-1,TGCAGCGGAGGTGCAACTAATGAAAAACTGTTTTTT,CSGGATNEKLFF
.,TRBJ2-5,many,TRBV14,TGTGCCAGCAGCCAACCGGGGATAAAGACCCAGTACTTC,CASSQPGIKTQYF
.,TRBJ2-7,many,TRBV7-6,TGTGCCAGCAGCTTCGGGGATCTGGAGCAGTACTTC,CASSFGDLEQYF
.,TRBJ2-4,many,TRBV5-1,TGCGCCAGCAGCTCCCCCGAGTTGGGAAACATTCAGTACTTC,CASSSPELGNIQYF
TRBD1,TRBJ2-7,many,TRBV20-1,TGCAGTGCTAGTTTTTTCGGCTCGACAGGGGGTTTCTACGAGCAGTACTTC,CSASFFGSTGGFYEQYF
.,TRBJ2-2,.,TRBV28,TGTGCCAGCAACCCCAGCAGTGGCAGGGAGCTGTTTTTT,CASNPSSGRELFF
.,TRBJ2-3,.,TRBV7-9,TGTGTCAGCACCTTAAACGGGTCGGGAGATACGCAGTATTTT,CVSTLNGSGDTQYF
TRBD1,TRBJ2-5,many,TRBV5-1,TGCGCCAGCAGCATAGGACAGGGGATTGGAGAGACCCAGTACTTC,CASSIGQGIGETQYF
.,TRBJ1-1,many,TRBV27,TGTGCCAGCAGGGCACACCTACCGAACACTGAAGCTTTCTTT,CASRAHLPNTEAFF
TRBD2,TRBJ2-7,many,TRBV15,TGTGCCACCAGCAGAGGCCGAGGAACCGGGACTACGCCTCGGTGGGAGCAGTACTTC,CATSRGRGTGTTPRWEQYF
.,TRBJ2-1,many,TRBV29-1,TGCAGCGTTGAAGAAAAAGGGGCATTGCAGTTCTTC,CSVEEKGALQFF
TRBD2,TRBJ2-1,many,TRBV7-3,TGTGCCAGCAGCTCCGACGGGGGGAGTCCCTACAATGAGCAGTTCTTC,CASSSDGGSPYNEQFF
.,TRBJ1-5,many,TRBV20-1,TGCAGTGCTAGCTCCCCCGAAGGGCAGGCCTTAAGCAATCAGCCCCAGCATTTT,CSASSPEGQALSNQPQHF
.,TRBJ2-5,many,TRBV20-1,TGCAGTGCTAGAGATCCTGGCAGAGAGACCCAGTACTTC,CSARDPGRETQYF
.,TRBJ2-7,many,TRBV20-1,TGCAGTGGGCTTGGGAGTGAGCTCTACGAGCAGTACTTC,CSGLGSELYEQYF
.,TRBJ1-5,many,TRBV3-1,TGTGCCAGCAGCCAAGAGGGAGATAGCAATCAGCCCCAGCATTTT,CASSQEGDSNQPQHF
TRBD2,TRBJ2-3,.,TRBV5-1,TGCGCCAGCAAGGGGACTAGAGGAAGTACGCAGTATTTT,CASKGTRGSTQYF
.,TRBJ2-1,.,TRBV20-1,TGCAGTGCCGTTCCATCCTACAATGAGCAGTTCTTC,CSAVPSYNEQFF
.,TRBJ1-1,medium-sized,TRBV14,TGTGCCAGCAGCCCACAACTACTGAACACTGAAGCTTTCTTT,CASSPQLLNTEAFF
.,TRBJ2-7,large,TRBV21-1,TGTGCCAGCAGCAAAGCGCAGGAGGTGTCCTACGAGCAGTACTTC,CASSKAQEVSYEQYF
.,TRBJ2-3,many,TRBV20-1,TGCAGTGCTCGCAGGGATCGCACAGATACGCAGTATTTT,CSARRDRTDTQYF
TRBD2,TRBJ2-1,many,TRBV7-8,TGTGCCAGCAGCCCCCGTGCGATAAGCGGGGAGACCAGGAATGAGCAGTTCTTC,CASSPRAISGETRNEQFF
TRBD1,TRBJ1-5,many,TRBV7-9,TGTGCCAGCAGACCAACCCAAGGGGGGGACAGGGGGTCCTGGGAGCCCCAGCATTTT,CASRPTQGGDRGSWEPQHF
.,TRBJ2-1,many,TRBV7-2,TGTGCCAGCAGCTTAGCGGGGTCCCCCTACAATGAGCAGTTCTTC,CASSLAGSPYNEQFF
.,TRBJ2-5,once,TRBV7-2,TGTGCCAGCAGCACAAGGACTCCTCAAGAGACCCAGTACTTC,CASSTRTPQETQYF
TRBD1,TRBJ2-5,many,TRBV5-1,TGCGCCAGCCACGAACCAATACATGGGACAGGACAAGAGACCCAGTACTTC,CASHEPIHGTGQETQYF
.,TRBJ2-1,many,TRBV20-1,TGCAGTGCCCAGCGCCAAGGGAATGAGCAGTTCTTC,CSAQRQGNEQFF
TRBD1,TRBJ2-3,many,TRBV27,TGTGCCAGCAGGGGACAGATCCACACAGATACGCAGTATTTT,CASRGQIHTDTQYF
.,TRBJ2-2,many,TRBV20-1,TGCAGTGCTAGGGAAGGGGGACTTGGCACCGGGGAGCTGTTTTTT,CSAREGGLGTGELFF
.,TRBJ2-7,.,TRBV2,TGTGCCAGCAGGGTACAGGGTTCCTACGAGCAGTACTTC,CASRVQGSYEQYF
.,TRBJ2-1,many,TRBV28,TGTGCCAGCAGCTCGACCGACGGGAGCTCCTACAATGAGCAGTTCTTC,CASSSTDGSSYNEQFF
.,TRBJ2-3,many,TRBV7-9,TGTGCCAGCACCTTAAACGGGGCGGGAGATACGCAGTATTTT,CASTLNGAGDTQYF
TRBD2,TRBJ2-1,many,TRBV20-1,TGCAGTGCTAGTGAAGGCGGGGGGGTAGTTGAGCAGTTCTTC,CSASEGGGVVEQFF
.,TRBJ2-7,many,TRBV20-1,TGCAGTACTAGAGACCCGGGCACCTACGAGCAGTACTTC,CSTRDPGTYEQYF
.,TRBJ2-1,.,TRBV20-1,TGCAGTGCTAGAGTCGATAAGGACTACAATGAGCAGTTCTTC,CSARVDKDYNEQFF
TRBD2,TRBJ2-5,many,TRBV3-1,TGTGCCAGCAGCCACACCACGGGAGGGGATGAGACCCAGTACTTC,CASSHTTGGDETQYF
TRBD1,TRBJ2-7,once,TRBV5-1,TGCGCCAGCAGCCAGGGACAGAGCTCCTACGAGCAGTACTTC,CASSQGQSSYEQYF
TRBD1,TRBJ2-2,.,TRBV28,TGTGCCAGCAGCTGGGGTGGACAGGGAACCGGGGAGCTGTTTTTT,CASSWGGQGTGELFF
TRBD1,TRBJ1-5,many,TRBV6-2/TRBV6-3,TGTGCCAGCAGTAAAGTCCCAGGGGGGAATAGCAATCAGCCCCAGCATTTT,CASSKVPGGNSNQPQHF